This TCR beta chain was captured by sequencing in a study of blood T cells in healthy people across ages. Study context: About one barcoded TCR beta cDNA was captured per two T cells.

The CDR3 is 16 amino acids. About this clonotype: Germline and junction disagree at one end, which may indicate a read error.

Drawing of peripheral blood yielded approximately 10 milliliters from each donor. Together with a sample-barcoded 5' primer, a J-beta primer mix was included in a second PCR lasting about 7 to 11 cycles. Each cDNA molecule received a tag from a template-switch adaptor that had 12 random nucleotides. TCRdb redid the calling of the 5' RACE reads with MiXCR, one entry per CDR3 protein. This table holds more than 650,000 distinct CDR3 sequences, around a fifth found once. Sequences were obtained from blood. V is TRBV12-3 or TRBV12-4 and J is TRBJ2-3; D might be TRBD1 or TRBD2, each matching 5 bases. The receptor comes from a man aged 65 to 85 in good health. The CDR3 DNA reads TGTGCCAGCTTAGGCCAAGGGACGTCGGTGACAGATGCGCAGTATTTT. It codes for CASLGQGTSVTDAQYF.